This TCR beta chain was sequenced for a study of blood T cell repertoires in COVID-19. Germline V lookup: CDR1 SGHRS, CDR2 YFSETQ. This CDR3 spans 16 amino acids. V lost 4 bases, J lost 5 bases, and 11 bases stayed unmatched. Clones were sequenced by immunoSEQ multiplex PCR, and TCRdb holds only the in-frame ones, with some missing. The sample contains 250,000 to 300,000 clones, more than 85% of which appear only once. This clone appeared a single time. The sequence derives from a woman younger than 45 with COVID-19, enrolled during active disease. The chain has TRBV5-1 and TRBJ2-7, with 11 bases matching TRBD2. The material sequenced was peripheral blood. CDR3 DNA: TGCGCCAGCAGCCTAACTCTAGCGGGAGGAAAGGACGAGCAGTACTTC. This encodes CASSLTLAGGKDEQYF.